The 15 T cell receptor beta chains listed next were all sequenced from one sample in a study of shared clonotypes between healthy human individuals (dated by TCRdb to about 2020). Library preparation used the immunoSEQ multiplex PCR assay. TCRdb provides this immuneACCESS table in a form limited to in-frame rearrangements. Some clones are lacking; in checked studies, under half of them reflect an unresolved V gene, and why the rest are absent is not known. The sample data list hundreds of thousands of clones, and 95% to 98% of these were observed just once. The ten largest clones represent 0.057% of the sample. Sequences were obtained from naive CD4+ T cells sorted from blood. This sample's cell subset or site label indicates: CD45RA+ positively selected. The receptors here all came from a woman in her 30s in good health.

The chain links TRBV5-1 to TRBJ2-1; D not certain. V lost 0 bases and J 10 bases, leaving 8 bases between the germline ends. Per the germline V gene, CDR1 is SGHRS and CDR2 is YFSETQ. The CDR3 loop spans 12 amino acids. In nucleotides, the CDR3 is TGCGCCAGCAGCTTGGTTTCGGAAGAGCAGTTCTTC. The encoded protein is CASSLVSEEQFF.

DNA of the CDR3: TGTGCCAGCAGAGGCGGGACTAGCGGGAGGGCGGCAGATACGCAGTATTTT. It is translated as CASRGGTSGRAADTQYF. The chain joins TRBV2 to TRBJ2-3; 16 bases align to TRBD2. The ends lost 6 bases at V and 4 bases at J; junction bases unmatched: 7. Germline CDR1 SNHLY, CDR2 FYNNEI. The CDR3 totals 17 residues.

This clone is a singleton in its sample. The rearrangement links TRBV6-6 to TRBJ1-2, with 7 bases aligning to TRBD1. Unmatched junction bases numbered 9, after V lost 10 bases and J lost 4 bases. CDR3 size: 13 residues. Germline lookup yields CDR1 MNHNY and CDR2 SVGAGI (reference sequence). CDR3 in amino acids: CATKNRQGYGYTF. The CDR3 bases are TGTGCCACCAAGAATCGACAGGGCTATGGCTACACCTTC.

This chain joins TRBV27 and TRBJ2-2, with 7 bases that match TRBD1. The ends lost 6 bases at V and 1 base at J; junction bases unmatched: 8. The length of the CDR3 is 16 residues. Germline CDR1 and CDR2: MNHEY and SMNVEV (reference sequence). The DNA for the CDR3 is TGTGCCAGCAGGATGACAGGACAGGTGAACACCGGGGAGCTGTTTTTT. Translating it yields CASRMTGQVNTGELFF.

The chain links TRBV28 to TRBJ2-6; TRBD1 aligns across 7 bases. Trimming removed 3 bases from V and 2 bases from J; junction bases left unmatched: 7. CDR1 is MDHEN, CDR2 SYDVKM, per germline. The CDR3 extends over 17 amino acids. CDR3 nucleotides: TGTGCCAGCAGTTTTCACAGGGGAAATGCTGGGGCCAACGTCCTGACTTTC. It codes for CASSFHRGNAGANVLTF.

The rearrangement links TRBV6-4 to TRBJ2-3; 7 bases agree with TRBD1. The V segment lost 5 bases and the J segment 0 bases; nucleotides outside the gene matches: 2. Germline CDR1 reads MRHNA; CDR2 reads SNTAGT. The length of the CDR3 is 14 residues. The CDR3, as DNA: TGTGCCAGCAGTAGGGACAGAAGCACAGATACGCAGTATTTT. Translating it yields CASSRDRSTDTQYF.

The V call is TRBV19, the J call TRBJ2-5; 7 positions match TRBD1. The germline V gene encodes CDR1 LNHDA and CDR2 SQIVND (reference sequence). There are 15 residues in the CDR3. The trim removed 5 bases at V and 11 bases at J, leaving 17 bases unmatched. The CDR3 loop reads CASSVTGVGMREQYF. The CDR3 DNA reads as TGTGCCAGTAGTGTTACAGGGGTGGGGATGAGGGAGCAGTACTTC.

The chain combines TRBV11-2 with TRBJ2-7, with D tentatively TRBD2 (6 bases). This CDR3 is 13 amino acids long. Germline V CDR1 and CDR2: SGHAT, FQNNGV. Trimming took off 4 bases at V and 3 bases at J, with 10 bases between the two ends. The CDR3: CASSWVGSYEQYF. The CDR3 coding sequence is TGTGCCAGCAGCTGGGTCGGGAGCTACGAGCAGTACTTC. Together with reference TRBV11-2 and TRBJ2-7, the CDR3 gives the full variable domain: EAGVAQSPRYKIIEKRQSVAFWCNPISGHATLYWYQQILGQGPKLLIQFQNNGVVDDSQLPKDRFSAERLKGVDSTLKIQPAKLEDSAVYLCASSWVGSYEQYFGPGTRLTVT.

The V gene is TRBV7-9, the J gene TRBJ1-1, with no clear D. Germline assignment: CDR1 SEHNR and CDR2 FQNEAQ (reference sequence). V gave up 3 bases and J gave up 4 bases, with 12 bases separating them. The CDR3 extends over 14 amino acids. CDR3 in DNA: TGTGCCAGCAGCTTTGTGGGGAGGACCACTGAAGCTTTCTTT. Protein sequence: CASSFVGRTTEAFF.

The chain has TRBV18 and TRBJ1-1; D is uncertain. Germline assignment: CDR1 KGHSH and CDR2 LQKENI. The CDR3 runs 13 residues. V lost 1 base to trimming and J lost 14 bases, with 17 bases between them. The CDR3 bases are TGTGCCAGCTCACCACTGGATCGTCGAGTGGAATTCTTT. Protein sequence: CASSPLDRRVEFF.

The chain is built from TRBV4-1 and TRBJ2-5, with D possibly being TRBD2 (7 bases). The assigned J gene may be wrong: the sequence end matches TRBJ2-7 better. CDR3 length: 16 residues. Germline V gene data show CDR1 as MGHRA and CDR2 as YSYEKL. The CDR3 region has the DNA TGCGCCAGCAGCCAAGATCGGGGGGCTAGCCCCTACGAGCAGTACTTC. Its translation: CASSQDRGASPYEQYF.

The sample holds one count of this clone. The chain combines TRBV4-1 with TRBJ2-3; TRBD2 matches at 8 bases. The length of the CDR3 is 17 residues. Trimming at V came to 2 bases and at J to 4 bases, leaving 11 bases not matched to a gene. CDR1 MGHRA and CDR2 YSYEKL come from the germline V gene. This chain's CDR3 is CASSQRAGAGDPDTQYF. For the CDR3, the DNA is TGCGCCAGCAGCCAAAGGGCGGGAGCGGGAGATCCAGATACGCAGTATTTT.

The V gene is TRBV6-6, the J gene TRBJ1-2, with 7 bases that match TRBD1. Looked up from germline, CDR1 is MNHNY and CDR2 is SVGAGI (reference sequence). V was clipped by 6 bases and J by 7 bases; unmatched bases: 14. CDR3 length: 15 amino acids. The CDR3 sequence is CASRTTGTAFGGYTF. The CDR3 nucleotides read TGTGCCAGCAGAACTACCGGGACAGCCTTCGGTGGCTACACCTTC.

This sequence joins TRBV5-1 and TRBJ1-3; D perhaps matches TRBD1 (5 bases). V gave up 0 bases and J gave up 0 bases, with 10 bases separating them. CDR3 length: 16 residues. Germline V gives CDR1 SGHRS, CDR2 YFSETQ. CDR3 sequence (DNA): TGCGCCAGCAGCTTGGGCGGGACCGACTCTGGAAACACCATATATTTT. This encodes CASSLGGTDSGNTIYF.

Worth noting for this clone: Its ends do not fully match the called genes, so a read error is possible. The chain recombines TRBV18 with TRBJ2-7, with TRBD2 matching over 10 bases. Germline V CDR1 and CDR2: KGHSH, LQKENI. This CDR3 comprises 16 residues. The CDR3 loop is CASSPTKTSGSSEQYF. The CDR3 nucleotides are TGTGCCAGCTCACCAACGAAGACTAGCGGGTCCTCCGAGCAGTACTTC. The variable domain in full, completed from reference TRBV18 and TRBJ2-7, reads NAGVMQNPRHLVRRRGQEARLRCSPMKGHSHVYWYRQLPEEGLKFMVYLQKENIIDESGMPKERFSAEFPKEGPSILRIQQVVRGDSAAYFCASSPTKTSGSSEQYFGPGTRLTVT.